This section outlines one T cell receptor beta chain sequence together with its context. Antigen unknown. Clones were read by immunoSEQ multiplex PCR, and TCRdb kept only the in-frame ones, dropping some. The sample lists some 69,000 clones, over 75% seen once, with roughly 19% in the top ten. The CDR3 covers 15 residues. The germline V gene has CDR1 MDHEN and CDR2 SYDVKM. Trimming removed 7 bases from V and 0 bases from J, with 13 bases in between. The record originates from a study of T cell responses to AZD1222 COVID-19 vaccine. Overall study findings and caveats: The reported proportion of spike-specific TCRs targeting unmutated variant regions was nearly half.

The V gene is TRBV28, the J gene TRBJ2-1; D might be TRBD2 (6 bases). The clonotype was recovered from an adult in good health. The source material was peripheral blood, sampled on day 0 of AZD1222 vaccination. The chain's CDR3 is CASTLARSSYNEQFF. The CDR3 DNA follows: TGTGCCAGCACTCTAGCGCGTAGCTCCTACAATGAGCAGTTCTTC.